These 25 T cell receptor beta chains came from one sample sequenced in a study of blood T cell repertoires in COVID-19. Method: immunoSEQ multiplex PCR; TCRdb's copy keeps in-frame clones and lacks some. The table has 55,000 to 75,000 clones, about 82% seen once. The sample taken for sequencing was peripheral blood. The receptors here all came from a man between 45 and 60 years old with acute or convalescent COVID-19.

V and J are TRBV30 and TRBJ1-6, with D possibly being TRBD1 (5 bases). This CDR3 spans 15 amino acids. V was pared by 5 bases and J by 8 bases, with 19 bases between. Germline CDR1 reads GTSNPN; CDR2 reads SVGIG (reference sequence). In nucleotides, the CDR3 is TGTGCCTGGGCCCCCCTCCTAGGGGCCTATTCACCCCTCCACTTT. The encoded protein is CAWAPLLGAYSPLHF.

The rearrangement links TRBV2 to TRBJ1-3; TRBD1 aligns across 9 bases. V dropped 8 bases and J dropped 2; count of bases not matched to a gene: 4. Per germline, CDR1 SNHLY and CDR2 FYNNEI. The CDR3 covers 14 residues. The CDR3 region has the DNA TGTGCCAGCGGTAGGACAGGGGCTGGAAACACCATATATTTT. Residues: CASGRTGAGNTIYF. The entire variable domain, with the rest obtained from reference TRBV2 and TRBJ1-3, is as follows: EPEVTQTPSHQVTQMGQEVILRCVPISNHLYFYWYRQILGQKVEFLVSFYNNEISEKSEIFDDQFSVERPDGSNFTLKIRSTKLEDSAMYFCASGRTGAGNTIYFGEGSWLTVV.

The CDR3 sequence: CASSVEGQAEAFF. CDR3 nucleotide sequence: TGTGCCAGCAGCGTAGAGGGGCAAGCTGAAGCTTTCTTT. The genes are TRBV9 and TRBJ1-1; a possible D gene is TRBD1 (5 bases). CDR1 and CDR2 (germline): SGDLS, YYNGEE. Trimming took 0 bases from V and 6 from J, leaving 9 bases between them. The CDR3 extends over 13 amino acids.

CDR3 protein: CASSWQGSGYTF. The CDR3, as DNA: TGTGCCAGCAGCTGGCAGGGTTCCGGCTACACCTTC. The chain employs TRBV11-3 and TRBJ1-2; TRBD1 might be the D (5 bases). The CDR3 extends over 12 amino acids. CDR1 is SGHNT and CDR2 is YENEEA in the germline V gene. Deletions cut 4 bases from V and 8 bases from J, with 11 bases between.

V is TRBV10-3 and J is TRBJ1-3, with TRBD1 matching over 7 bases. V was clipped by 3 bases and J by 6 bases; unmatched bases: 8. Germline CDR1 and CDR2: ENHRY and SYGVKD. The CDR3 runs to 15 residues. The DNA for the CDR3 is TGTGCCATCAGTGAACAGGGGTCACAGGCAAACACCATATATTTT. Amino acid sequence: CAISEQGSQANTIYF.

This clone was observed a single time. The chain recombines TRBV2 with TRBJ1-5; TRBD1 matches at 8 bases. Germline trimming cut 0 bases from V and 0 bases from J; bases unmatched to any gene: 13. The CDR3 is 20 amino acids. Per germline, CDR1 SNHLY and CDR2 FYNNEI. CDR3 in DNA: TGTGCCAGCAGTGAAGCGCGTCGCGACAGGGGACACCATAGCAATCAGCCCCAGCATTTT. Amino acid sequence: CASSEARRDRGHHSNQPQHF.

This chain uses TRBV25-1 with TRBJ2-5; weak D call: TRBD2 (5 bases). The CDR3 loop spans 15 amino acids. V was pared by 5 bases and J by 4 bases, with 17 bases between. Germline V lookup: CDR1 MGHDK, CDR2 SYGVNS. In DNA form, the CDR3 reads TGTGCCAGCAGTCCGCGAAGCGGCTCAGGAGAGACCCAGTACTTC. Its protein product is CASSPRSGSGETQYF.

The chain has TRBV9 and TRBJ1-1; D unclear. The V gene's germline CDR1 is SGDLS and CDR2 YYNGEE. CDR3 length: 13 amino acids. Between the trimmed V and J ends, which lost 4 bases and 5 bases, there was a span of 12 bases. The CDR3 DNA reads as TGTGCCAGCAGCCTCCTCGGTGGTACTGAAGCTTTCTTT. Encoded protein: CASSLLGGTEAFF. Full variable domain (remainder filled in from reference TRBV9 and TRBJ1-1): DSGVTQTPKHLITATGQRVTLRCSPRSGDLSVYWYQQSLDQGLQFLIQYYNGEERAKGNILERFSAQQFPDLHSELNLSSLELGDSALYFCASSLLGGTEAFFGQGTRLTVV.

The chain joins TRBV5-1 to TRBJ1-1; unclear D gene. Trimming shortened V by 4 bases and J by 4 bases, and 14 bases separated the two germline ends. The CDR3 runs to 14 residues. CDR1 is SGHRS and CDR2 is YFSETQ in the germline V gene. The CDR3 DNA reads TGCGCCAGCAGCAGCCGGGCGGGTGCCACTGAAGCTTTCTTT. This gives the protein CASSSRAGATEAFF. Full variable domain (rest looked up from reference TRBV5-1 and TRBJ1-1): KAGVTQTPRYLIKTRGQQVTLSCSPISGHRSVSWYQQTPGQGLQFLFEYFSETQRNKGNFPGRFSGRQFSNSRSEMNVSTLELGDSALYLCASSSRAGATEAFFGQGTRLTVV.

The V and J genes are TRBV7-3 and TRBJ2-7; 8 bases are shared with TRBD1. The CDR3 consists of 14 residues. Germline V gene data show CDR1 as SGHTA and CDR2 as FQGTGA. Trimming took 1 base from V and 8 from J; bases not matched to a gene: 7. This CDR3 reads CASSLSGGQGQQYF. DNA for the CDR3: TGTGCCAGCAGCTTAAGCGGCGGACAGGGACAGCAGTACTTC.

The V gene is TRBV10-3, the J gene TRBJ1-1; the D gene is possibly TRBD1 (5 bases). CDR1 and CDR2 (germline): ENHRY, SYGVKD. V dropped 4 bases and J dropped 2 bases, with 8 bases sitting between them. This CDR3 spans 13 amino acids. DNA for the CDR3: TGTGCCATCAGTGGAGGGACTAACACTGAAGCTTTCTTT. Translation: CAISGGTNTEAFF.

J is TRBJ2-4 and V is TRBV18, with 10 bases aligning to TRBD1. The CDR3 consists of 13 residues. Germline V gives CDR1 KGHSH, CDR2 LQKENI. The V and J ends lost 6 bases and 8 bases, in that order; junction bases with no gene match: 4. CDR3: CASSGTGADIQYF. CDR3 bases: TGTGCCAGCTCGGGGACAGGGGCGGACATTCAGTACTTC.

The chain couples TRBV14 to TRBJ2-7; D might be TRBD1 (7 bases). CDR1 SGHDN and CDR2 FVKESK come from the germline V gene. The CDR3 extends over 16 amino acids. V lost 0 bases, J lost 2 bases, and 14 bases lay in between. CDR3: CASSQDGQGGTYEQYF. CDR3 DNA sequence: TGTGCCAGCAGCCAAGATGGGCAGGGGGGTACCTACGAGCAGTACTTC.

V gene TRBV6-4 combines with J gene TRBJ2-3, with TRBD1 identical over 8 bases. Germline V lookup: CDR1 MRHNA, CDR2 SNTAGT. The CDR3 has 13 amino acids. The V and J ends lost 5 bases and 5 bases, in that order; junction bases with no gene match: 3. DNA for the CDR3: TGTGCCAGCAGTCAAGACAGGGGAGATACGCAGTATTTT. Protein product: CASSQDRGDTQYF.

The chain links TRBV7-6 to TRBJ1-5, with 7 bases fitting TRBD1. This CDR3 region has 16 residues. V trimming: 5 bases; J trimming: 6 bases; junction bases outside the gene matches: 13. The germline CDR1 and CDR2 sequences are SGHVS and FNYEAQ. Written as DNA, the CDR3 is TGTGCCAGCAGCCTAGAGACAGGGACCTTCGCTCAGCCCCAGCATTTT. Translated: CASSLETGTFAQPQHF.

The CDR3, as DNA: TGTGCCAGCAGCTCGCCGGGGACAGGGGTCACCGGGGAGCTGTTTTTT. Protein sequence: CASSSPGTGVTGELFF. The rearrangement links TRBV5-4 to TRBJ2-2; the match to TRBD1 covers 10 bases. Germline V lookup: CDR1 SGHNT, CDR2 YYREEE (reference sequence). J lost 4 bases, V lost 3 bases, and 6 bases had no gene match. This CDR3 is 16 amino acids long.

The V gene is TRBV5-1, the J gene TRBJ1-1; D remains ambiguous. CDR1 SGHRS and CDR2 YFSETQ come from the germline V gene. The CDR3 has 14 amino acids. V shed 1 base and J shed 1 base, with 8 bases lying between them. The CDR3 here is CASSLSTRNTEAFF. Here the CDR3 DNA reads TGCGCCAGCAGCTTGAGCACGAGGAACACTGAAGCTTTCTTT.

The V call is TRBV7-8, the J call TRBJ1-2; D gene uncertain. CDR3 length: 15 residues. V lost 5 bases to trimming and J lost 0 bases, with 13 bases between them. Germline V lookup: CDR1 SGHVS, CDR2 FQNEAQ. As DNA, the CDR3 is TGTGCCAGCAGCCCAACAGCCTCCCCTAACTATGGCTACACCTTC. Encoded protein: CASSPTASPNYGYTF. Complete variable domain (other parts from reference TRBV7-8 and TRBJ1-2): GAGVSQSPRYKVAKRGQDVALRCDPISGHVSLFWYQQALGQGPEFLTYFQNEAQLDKSGLPSDRFFAERPEGSVSTLKIQRTQQEDSAVYLCASSPTASPNYGYTFGSGTRLTVV.

The rearrangement uses TRBV21-1 and TRBJ2-5; the tabulated D call, TRBD1, remains unverified against the DNA. TRBV21-1 is deemed a pseudogene. This CDR3 contains 14 residues. For the CDR3, the DNA is TGTGCCAGCAGCAGTGGGGACAGACAAGAGACCCAGTACTTC. Translating gives CASSSGDRQETQYF.

The chain couples TRBV20-1 to TRBJ2-1; D not certain. Germline V CDR1 and CDR2: DFQATT, SNEGSKA (reference sequence). Deletions cut 4 bases from V and 7 bases from J, with 8 bases between. This CDR3 has 11 amino acids. For the CDR3, the DNA is TGCAGTGCTATTTTCGGTAATGAGCAGTTCTTC. It translates to CSAIFGNEQFF.

The chain recombines TRBV7-9 with TRBJ2-3; a possible D gene is TRBD2 (6 bases). Per germline, CDR1 SEHNR and CDR2 FQNEAQ (reference sequence). The CDR3 contains 15 residues. V lost 1 base, J lost 6 bases, and 14 bases lay in between. CDR3 in DNA: TGTGCCAGCAGCTTAGGATCCAGCCGGGAGGATACGCAGTATTTT. Translation gives CASSLGSSREDTQYF.

The rearrangement joins TRBV27 to TRBJ2-3; TRBD2 aligns across 9 bases. This CDR3 region has 17 residues. Germline assignment: CDR1 MNHEY and CDR2 SMNVEV (reference sequence). The junction had 11 bases not matched to a gene; V was cut back by 3 bases and J by 4 bases. The CDR3 reads CASSFLPRGGIADTQYF. In nucleotides, the CDR3 is TGTGCCAGCAGTTTTCTCCCGCGGGGGGGGATTGCAGATACGCAGTATTTT.

This clone was counted between two and nine times. This chain joins TRBV5-1 and TRBJ2-1; the match to TRBD2 covers 9 bases. V lost 0 bases and J lost 10; bases outside the gene matches: 8. The CDR3 consists of 15 residues. CDR1 is SGHRS and CDR2 is YFSETQ in the germline V gene. The CDR3, as DNA: TGCGCCAGCAGCTTGGGCGGGAGGGCCATTGAGGAGCAGTTCTTC. As protein: CASSLGGRAIEEQFF.

This clone was observed once. V is TRBV5-1 and J is TRBJ2-7, with 7 bases lining up with TRBD1. J gave up 2 bases and V 4 bases, and 12 bases lay outside the gene matches. Germline-derived CDR1 and CDR2 are SGHRS and YFSETQ. The CDR3 loop spans 16 amino acids. The CDR3 protein is CASSLNPGTDPYEQYF. As DNA, the CDR3 is TGCGCCAGCAGCCTTAACCCTGGGACAGATCCCTACGAGCAGTACTTC.

The V and J genes are TRBV6-5 and TRBJ1-1; TRBD1 agrees at 8 bases. V was clipped by 6 bases and J by 5 bases; unmatched bases: 8. There are 14 residues in the CDR3. Germline V gene sequence: CDR1 MNHEY, CDR2 SVGAGI. The CDR3 bases are TGTGCCAGCAGGATTAACACAGGGGGTACTGAAGCTTTCTTT. Its translation: CASRINTGGTEAFF.